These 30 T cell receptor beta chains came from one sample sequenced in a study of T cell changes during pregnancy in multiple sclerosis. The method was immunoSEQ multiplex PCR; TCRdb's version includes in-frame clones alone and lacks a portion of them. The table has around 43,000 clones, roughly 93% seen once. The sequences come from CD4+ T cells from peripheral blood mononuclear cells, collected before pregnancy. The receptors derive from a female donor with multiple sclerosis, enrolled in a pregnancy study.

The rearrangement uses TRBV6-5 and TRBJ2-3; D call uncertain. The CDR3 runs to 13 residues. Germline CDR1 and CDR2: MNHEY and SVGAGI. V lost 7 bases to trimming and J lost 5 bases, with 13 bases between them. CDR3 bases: TGTGCCAGCAAGAGACTGGTTGAAGATACGCAGTATTTT. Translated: CASKRLVEDTQYF.

The CDR3 DNA is TGTGCCAGCTCACTCCTTGGACAGGGTCCCTACAATGAGCAGTTCTTC. Translation: CASSLLGQGPYNEQFF. The chain recombines TRBV18 with TRBJ2-1, with 8 bases identical to TRBD1. Germline V lookup: CDR1 KGHSH, CDR2 LQKENI. Trimming at V came to 4 bases and at J to 2 bases, leaving 7 bases not matched to a gene. CDR3 length: 16 amino acids.

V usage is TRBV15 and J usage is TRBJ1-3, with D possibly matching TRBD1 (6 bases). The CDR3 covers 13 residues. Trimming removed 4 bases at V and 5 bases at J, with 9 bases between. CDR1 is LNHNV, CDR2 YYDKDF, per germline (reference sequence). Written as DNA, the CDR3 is TGTGCCACCAGCACAGACAGGAGAAACACCATATATTTT. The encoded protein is CATSTDRRNTIYF. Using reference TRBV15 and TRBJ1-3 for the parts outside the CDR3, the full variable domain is DAMVIQNPRYQVTQFGKPVTLSCSQTLNHNVMYWYQQKSSQAPKLLFHYYDKDFNNEADTPDNFQSRRPNTSFCFLDIRSPGLGDTAMYLCATSTDRRNTIYFGEGSWLTVV.

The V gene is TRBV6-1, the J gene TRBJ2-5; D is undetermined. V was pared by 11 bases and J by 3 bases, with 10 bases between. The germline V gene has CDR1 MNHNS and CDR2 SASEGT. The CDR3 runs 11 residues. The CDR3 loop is CAAQEEETQYF. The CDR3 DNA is TGTGCCGCCCAAGAGGAAGAGACCCAGTACTTC.

The CDR3 spells CASSWGGSAYEQYF. CDR3 DNA sequence: TGTGCCAGCAGTTGGGGCGGGAGTGCTTACGAGCAGTACTTC. The chain is built from TRBV28 and TRBJ2-7; 7 positions agree with TRBD2. Germline CDR1 and CDR2: MDHEN and SYDVKM. The CDR3 length is 14 residues. V gave up 4 bases and J gave up 4 bases; unmatched junction bases: 7.

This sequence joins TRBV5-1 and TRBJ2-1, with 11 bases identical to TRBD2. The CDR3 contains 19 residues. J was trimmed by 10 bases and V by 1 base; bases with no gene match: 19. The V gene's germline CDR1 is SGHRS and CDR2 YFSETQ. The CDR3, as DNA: TGCGCCAGCAGCTTGTTTCGGCTAGCGGGAGGACCCATGCTTATAGAGCAGTTCTTC. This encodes CASSLFRLAGGPMLIEQFF. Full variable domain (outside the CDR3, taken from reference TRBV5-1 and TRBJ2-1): KAGVTQTPRYLIKTRGQQVTLSCSPISGHRSVSWYQQTPGQGLQFLFEYFSETQRNKGNFPGRFSGRQFSNSRSEMNVSTLELGDSALYLCASSLFRLAGGPMLIEQFFGPGTRLTVL.

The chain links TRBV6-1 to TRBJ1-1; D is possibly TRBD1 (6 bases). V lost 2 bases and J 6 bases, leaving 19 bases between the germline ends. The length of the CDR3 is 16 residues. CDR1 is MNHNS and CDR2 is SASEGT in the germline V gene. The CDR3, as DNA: TGTGCCAGCAGTGAAAGGGCGAGGGGGGGAAGATCTGAAGCTTTCTTT. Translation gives CASSERARGGRSEAFF.

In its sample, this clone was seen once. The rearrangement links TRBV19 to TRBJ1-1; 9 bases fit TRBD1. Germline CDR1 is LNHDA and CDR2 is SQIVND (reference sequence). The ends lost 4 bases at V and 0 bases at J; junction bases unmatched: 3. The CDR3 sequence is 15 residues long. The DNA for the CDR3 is TGTGCCAGTAGTACTGGGACAGGGCTGAACACTGAAGCTTTCTTT. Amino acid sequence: CASSTGTGLNTEAFF.

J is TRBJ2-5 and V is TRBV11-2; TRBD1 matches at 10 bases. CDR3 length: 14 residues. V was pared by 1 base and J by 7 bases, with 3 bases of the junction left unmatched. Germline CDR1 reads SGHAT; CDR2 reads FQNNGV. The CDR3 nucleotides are TGTGCCAGCAGCTTAGTGGGACAGGGGTTGACCCAGTACTTC. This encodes CASSLVGQGLTQYF.

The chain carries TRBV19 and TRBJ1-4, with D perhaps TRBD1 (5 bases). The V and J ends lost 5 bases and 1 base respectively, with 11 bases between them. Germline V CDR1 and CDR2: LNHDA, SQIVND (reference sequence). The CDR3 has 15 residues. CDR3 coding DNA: TGTGCCAGTAGTCCCAGTAGGGGAACTAATGAAAAACTGTTTTTT. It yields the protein CASSPSRGTNEKLFF.

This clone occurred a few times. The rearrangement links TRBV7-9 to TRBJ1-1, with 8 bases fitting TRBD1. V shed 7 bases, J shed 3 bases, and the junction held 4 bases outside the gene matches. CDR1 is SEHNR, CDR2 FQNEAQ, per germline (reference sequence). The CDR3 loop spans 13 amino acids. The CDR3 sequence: CASNKQGDTEAFF. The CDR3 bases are TGTGCCAGCAACAAACAGGGGGACACTGAAGCTTTCTTT. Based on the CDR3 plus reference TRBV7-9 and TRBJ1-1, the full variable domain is DTGVSQNPRHKITKRGQNVTFRCDPISEHNRLYWYRQTLGQGPEFLTYFQNEAQLEKSRLLSDRFSAERPKGSFSTLEIQRTEQGDSAMYLCASNKQGDTEAFFGQGTRLTVV.

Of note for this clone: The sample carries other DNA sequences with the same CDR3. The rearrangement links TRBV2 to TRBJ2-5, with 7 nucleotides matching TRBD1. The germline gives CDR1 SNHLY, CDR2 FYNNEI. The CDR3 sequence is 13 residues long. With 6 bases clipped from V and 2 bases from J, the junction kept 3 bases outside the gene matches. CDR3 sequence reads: CASSRGQQETQYF. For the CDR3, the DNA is TGTGCCAGCAGCCGGGGACAGCAAGAGACCCAGTACTTC.

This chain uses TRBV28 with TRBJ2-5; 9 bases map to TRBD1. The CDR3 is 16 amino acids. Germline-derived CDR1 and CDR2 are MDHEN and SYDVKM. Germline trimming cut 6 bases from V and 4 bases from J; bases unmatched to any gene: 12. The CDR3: CASSHTPGQGRETQYF. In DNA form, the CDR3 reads TGTGCCAGCAGCCATACGCCGGGACAGGGTAGAGAGACCCAGTACTTC.

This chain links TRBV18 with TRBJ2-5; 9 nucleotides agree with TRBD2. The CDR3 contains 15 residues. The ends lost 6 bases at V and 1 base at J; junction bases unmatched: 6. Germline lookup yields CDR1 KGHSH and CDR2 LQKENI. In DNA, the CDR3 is TGTGCCAGCTCCCGGGCTAGCGGGATCCAAGAGACCCAGTACTTC. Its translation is CASSRASGIQETQYF.

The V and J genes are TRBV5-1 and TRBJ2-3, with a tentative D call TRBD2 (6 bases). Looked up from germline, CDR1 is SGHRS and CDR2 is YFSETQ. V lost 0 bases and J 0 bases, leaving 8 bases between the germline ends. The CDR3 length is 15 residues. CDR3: CASSLGGTSTDTQYF. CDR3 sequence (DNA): TGCGCCAGCAGCTTGGGGGGGACTAGCACAGATACGCAGTATTTT.

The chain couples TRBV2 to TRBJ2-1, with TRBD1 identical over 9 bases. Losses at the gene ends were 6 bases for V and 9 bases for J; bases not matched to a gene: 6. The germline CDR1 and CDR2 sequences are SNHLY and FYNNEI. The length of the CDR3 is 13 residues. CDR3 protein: CASSADRGGEQFF. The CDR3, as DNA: TGTGCCAGCAGCGCGGACAGGGGTGGTGAGCAGTTCTTC.

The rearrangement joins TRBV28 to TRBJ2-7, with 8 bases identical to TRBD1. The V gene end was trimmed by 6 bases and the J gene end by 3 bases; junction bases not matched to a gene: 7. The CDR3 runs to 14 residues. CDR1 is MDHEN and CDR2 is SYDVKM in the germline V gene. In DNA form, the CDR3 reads TGTGCCAGCAGGCGAGGCGGGACAGGCTACGAGCAGTACTTC. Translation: CASRRGGTGYEQYF. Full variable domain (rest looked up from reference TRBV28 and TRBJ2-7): DVKVTQSSRYLVKRTGEKVFLECVQDMDHENMFWYRQDPGLGLRLIYFSYDVKMKEKGDIPEGYSVSREKKERFSLILESASTNQTSMYLCASRRGGTGYEQYFGPGTRLTVT.

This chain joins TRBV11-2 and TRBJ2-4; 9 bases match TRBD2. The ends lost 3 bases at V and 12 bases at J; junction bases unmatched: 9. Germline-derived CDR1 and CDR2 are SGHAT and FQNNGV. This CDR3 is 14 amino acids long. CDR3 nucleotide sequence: TGTGCCAGCAGCTTGCCAGGCGGGGGGGGGTATCAGTACTTC. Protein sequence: CASSLPGGGGYQYF.

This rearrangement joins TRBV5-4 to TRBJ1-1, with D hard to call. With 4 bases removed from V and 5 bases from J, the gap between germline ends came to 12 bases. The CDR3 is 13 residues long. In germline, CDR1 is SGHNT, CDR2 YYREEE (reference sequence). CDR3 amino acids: CASSQTSRTEAFF. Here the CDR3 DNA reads TGTGCCAGCAGCCAGACAAGCAGGACTGAAGCTTTCTTT.

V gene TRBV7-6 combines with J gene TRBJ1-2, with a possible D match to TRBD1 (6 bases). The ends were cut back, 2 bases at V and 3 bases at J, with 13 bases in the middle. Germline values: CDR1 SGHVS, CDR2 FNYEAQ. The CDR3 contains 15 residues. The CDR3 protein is CASSLRAGVDYGYTF. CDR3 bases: TGTGCCAGCAGCTTAAGGGCAGGGGTCGACTATGGCTACACCTTC.

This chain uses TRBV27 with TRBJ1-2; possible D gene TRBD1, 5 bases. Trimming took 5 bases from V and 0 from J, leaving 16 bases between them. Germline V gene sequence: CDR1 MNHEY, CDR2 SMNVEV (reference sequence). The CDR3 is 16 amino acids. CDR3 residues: CASSQLGTRTNYGYTF. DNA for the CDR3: TGTGCCAGCAGTCAACTTGGGACTCGTACTAACTATGGCTACACCTTC.

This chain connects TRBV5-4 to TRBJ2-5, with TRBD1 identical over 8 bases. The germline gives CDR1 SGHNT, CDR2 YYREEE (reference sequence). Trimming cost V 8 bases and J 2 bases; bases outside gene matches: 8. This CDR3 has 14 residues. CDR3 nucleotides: TGTGCCAGTACGAGGACAGGGACACAAGAGACCCAGTACTTC. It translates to CASTRTGTQETQYF.

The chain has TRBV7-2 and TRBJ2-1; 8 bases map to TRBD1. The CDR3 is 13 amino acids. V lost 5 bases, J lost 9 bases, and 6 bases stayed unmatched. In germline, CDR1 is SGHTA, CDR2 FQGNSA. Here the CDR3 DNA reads TGTGCCAGCAGCACACAGGGGGTGGGTGAGCAGTTCTTC. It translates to CASSTQGVGEQFF.

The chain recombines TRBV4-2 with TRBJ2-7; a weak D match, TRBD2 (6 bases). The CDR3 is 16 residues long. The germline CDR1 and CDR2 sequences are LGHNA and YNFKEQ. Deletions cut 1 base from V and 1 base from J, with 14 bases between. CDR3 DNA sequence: TGTGCCAGCAGCCAAGGGACCGGGAGTAGATCCTACGAGCAGTACTTC. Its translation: CASSQGTGSRSYEQYF.

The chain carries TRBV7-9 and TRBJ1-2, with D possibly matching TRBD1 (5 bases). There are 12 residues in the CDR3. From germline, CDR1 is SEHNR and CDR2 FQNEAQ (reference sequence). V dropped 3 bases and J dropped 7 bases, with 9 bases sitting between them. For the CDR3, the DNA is TGTGCCAGCAGCTTCGAAACAGGTGGCTACACCTTC. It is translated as CASSFETGGYTF.

The chain's CDR3 is CASSLGGTGANVLTF. For the CDR3, the DNA is TGTGCCAGCAGCTTAGGGGGCACTGGGGCCAACGTCCTGACTTTC. The chain links TRBV7-8 to TRBJ2-6, with TRBD1 as a possible D gene (5 bases). The CDR3 length is 15 residues. The V end was cut by 1 base, the J end by 2 bases, with 6 bases between. Per the germline V gene, CDR1 is SGHVS and CDR2 is FQNEAQ.

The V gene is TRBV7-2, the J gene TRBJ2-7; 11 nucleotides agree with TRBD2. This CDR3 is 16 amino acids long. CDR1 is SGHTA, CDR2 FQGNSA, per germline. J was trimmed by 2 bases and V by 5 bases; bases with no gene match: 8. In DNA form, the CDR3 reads TGTGCCAGCAGCCCCGTAGCGGGAGGGGCAACCTACGAGCAGTACTTC. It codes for CASSPVAGGATYEQYF.

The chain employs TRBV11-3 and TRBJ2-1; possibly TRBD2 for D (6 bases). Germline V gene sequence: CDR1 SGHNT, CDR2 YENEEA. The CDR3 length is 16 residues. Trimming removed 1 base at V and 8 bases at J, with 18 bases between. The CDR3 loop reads CASSLGGVWVGDEQFF. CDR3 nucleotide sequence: TGTGCCAGCAGCTTAGGCGGGGTATGGGTGGGCGATGAGCAGTTCTTC.

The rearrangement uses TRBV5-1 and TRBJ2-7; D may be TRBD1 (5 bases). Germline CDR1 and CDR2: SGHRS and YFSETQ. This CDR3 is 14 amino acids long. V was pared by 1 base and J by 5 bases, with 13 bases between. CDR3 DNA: TGCGCCAGCAGCTTGACCACAGGAACCCACGAGCAGTACTTC. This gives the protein CASSLTTGTHEQYF.

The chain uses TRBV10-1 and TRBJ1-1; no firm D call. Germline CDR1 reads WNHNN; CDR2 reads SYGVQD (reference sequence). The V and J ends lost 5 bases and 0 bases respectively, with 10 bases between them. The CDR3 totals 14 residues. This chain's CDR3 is CASSSGIMNTEAFF. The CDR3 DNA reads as TGCGCCAGCAGTTCGGGGATAATGAACACTGAAGCTTTCTTT.